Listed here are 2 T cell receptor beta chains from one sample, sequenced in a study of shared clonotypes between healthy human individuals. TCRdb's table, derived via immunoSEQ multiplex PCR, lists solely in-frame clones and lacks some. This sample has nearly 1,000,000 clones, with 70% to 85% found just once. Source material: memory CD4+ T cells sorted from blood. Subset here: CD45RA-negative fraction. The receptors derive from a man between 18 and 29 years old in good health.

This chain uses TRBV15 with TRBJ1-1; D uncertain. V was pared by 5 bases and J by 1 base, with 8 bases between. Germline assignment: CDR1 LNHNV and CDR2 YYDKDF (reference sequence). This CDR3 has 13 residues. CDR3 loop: CATSLDTNTEAFF. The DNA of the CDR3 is TGTGCCACCAGCCTTGACACGAACACTGAAGCTTTCTTT.

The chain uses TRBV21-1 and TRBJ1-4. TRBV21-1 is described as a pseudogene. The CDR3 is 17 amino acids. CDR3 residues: CASSKRHKDGEGKRVFF. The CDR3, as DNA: TGTGCCAGCAGCAAGAGGCACAAAGACGGGGAAGGAAAACGAGTGTTTTTT.